This TCR beta chain was obtained from a study of T cell changes during pregnancy in multiple sclerosis. CDR3 size: 13 residues. V shed 9 bases and J shed 5 bases, with 14 bases lying between them. Germline V CDR1 and CDR2: SGHTA, FQGTGA. Data came from immunoSEQ multiplex PCR; TCRdb stores just in-frame clones and leaves some out. The data hold tens of thousands of clones, with around 94% observed a single time. The chain uses TRBV7-3 and TRBJ2-1, with D possibly matching TRBD2 (5 bases). The sequencing input was peripheral blood. This sequence originates from a female donor with multiple sclerosis, enrolled in a pregnancy study. The CDR3: CASGEPDNNEQFF. The CDR3 DNA follows: TGTGCCAGTGGGGAGCCAGATAACAATGAGCAGTTCTTC.